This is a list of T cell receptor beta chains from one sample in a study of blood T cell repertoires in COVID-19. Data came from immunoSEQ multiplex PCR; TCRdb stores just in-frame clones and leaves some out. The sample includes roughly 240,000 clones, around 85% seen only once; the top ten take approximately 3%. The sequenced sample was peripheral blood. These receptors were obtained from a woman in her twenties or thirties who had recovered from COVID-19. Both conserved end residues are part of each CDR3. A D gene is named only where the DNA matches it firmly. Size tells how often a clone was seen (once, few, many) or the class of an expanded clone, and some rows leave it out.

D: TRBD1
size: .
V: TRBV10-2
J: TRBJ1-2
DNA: TGCGCCAGCAGTGAGTTTCGGACAGGGGGAGACTATGGCTACACCTTC
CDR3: CASSEFRTGGDYGYTF

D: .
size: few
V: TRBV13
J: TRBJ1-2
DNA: TGTGCCAGCAGCTTCAGGGCTGGGTATGGCTACACCTTC
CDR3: CASSFRAGYGYTF

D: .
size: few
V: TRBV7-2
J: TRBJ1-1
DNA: TGTGCCAGCAGCCCCAAGATAGGGACGCGGGAGGAAGCTTTCTTT
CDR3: CASSPKIGTREEAFF

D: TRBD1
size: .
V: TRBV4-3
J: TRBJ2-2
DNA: TGCGCCAGCAGCCCGACAGGGGCCGGGGAGCTGTTTTTT
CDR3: CASSPTGAGELFF

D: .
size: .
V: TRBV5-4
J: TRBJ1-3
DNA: TGTGCCAGCACTCCGGGAGCCCCCTCTGGAAACACCATATATTTT
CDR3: CASTPGAPSGNTIYF

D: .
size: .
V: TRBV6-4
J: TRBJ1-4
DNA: TGTGCCAGCAGACACAGACTATCATTCGGGAGTGCAACTAATGAAAAACTGTTTTTT
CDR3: CASRHRLSFGSATNEKLFF

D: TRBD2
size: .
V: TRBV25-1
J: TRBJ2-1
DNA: TGTGCCAGCAGTGAATCGTGGACTAGCGGTTACAATGAGCAGTTCTTC
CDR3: CASSESWTSGYNEQFF

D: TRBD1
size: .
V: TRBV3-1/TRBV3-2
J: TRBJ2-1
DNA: TGTGCCAGCAGCCCGACAACAGGGGAGTTTAACTACAATGAGCAGTTCTTC
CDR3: CASSPTTGEFNYNEQFF

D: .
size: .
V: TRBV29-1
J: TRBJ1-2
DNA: TGCAGCGTGGGTGGGGGCGTGAGTGGCTACACCTTC
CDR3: CSVGGGVSGYTF

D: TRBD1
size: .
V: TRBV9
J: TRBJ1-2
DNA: TGTGCCAGCAGCGTGGTAGGACAGGGGTCCTATGGCTACACCTTC
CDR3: CASSVVGQGSYGYTF

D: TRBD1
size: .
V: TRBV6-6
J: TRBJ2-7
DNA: TGTGCCAGCAGTTACGCCGGGACAGGGCTCTACGAGCAGTACTTC
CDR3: CASSYAGTGLYEQYF

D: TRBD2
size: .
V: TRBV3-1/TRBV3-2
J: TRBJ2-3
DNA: TGTGCCAGCAGCCAAGAACTAGCGGGGCCAGATACGCAGTATTTT
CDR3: CASSQELAGPDTQYF

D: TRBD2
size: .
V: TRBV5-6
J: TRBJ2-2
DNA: TGTGCCAGCAGCTTCTTAGCGGGGGGGACCGGGGAGCTGTTTTTT
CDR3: CASSFLAGGTGELFF

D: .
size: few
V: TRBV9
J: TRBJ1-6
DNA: TGTGCCAGCTTGCAGGCACCCCAAATTTCACCCCTCCACTTT
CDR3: CASLQAPQISPLHF

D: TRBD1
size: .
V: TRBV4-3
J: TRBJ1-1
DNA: TGCGCCAGCAGCCAAGTGGCAGGGGGCCCTAAGAACACTGAAGCTTTCTTT
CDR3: CASSQVAGGPKNTEAFF

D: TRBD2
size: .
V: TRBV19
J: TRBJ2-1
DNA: TGTGCCAGTAGTCCCGGTATAGCGGGGTCCTACAATGAGCAGTTCTTC
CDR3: CASSPGIAGSYNEQFF

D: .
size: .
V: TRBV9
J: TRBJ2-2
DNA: TGTGCCAGCAGCGTAGCTTCAGGTTACGGGGAGCTGTTTTTT
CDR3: CASSVASGYGELFF

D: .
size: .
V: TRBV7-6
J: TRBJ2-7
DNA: TGTGCCAGCAGCTCCGCCACAGGGCAGGGTAACTACGAGCAGTACTTC
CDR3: CASSSATGQGNYEQYF

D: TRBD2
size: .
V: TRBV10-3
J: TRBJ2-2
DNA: TGTGCCATCAGTGGACCAACCGGGCGGGGGGGCCATTTGCCCGGGGAGCTGTTTTTT
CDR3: CAISGPTGRGGHLPGELFF

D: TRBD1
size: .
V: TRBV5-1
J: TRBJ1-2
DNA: TGCGCCAGCAGCTCTCCCCGTGGGACAGATCCTAACTATGGCTACACCTTC
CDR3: CASSSPRGTDPNYGYTF

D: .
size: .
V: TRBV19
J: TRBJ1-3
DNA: TGTGCCAGTAGTGGCCGGGACTCCAGCTCTGGAAACACCATATATTTT
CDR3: CASSGRDSSSGNTIYF

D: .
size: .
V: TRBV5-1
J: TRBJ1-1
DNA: TGCGCCAGCAGCTTGGACGCAGGGAACACTGAAGCTTTCTTT
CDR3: CASSLDAGNTEAFF

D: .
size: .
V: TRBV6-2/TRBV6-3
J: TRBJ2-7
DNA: TGTGCCAGCAGTTACTCCCTGGGGGGAACCTACGAGCAGTACTTC
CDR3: CASSYSLGGTYEQYF

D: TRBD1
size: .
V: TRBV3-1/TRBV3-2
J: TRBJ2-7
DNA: TGTGCCAGCAGCCAAGAGCTGAGACAGGGGAACGAGCAGTACTTC
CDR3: CASSQELRQGNEQYF

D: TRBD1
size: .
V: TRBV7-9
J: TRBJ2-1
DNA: TGTGCCAGCAGCTTAGAACAGGGGAATGAGCAGTTCTTC
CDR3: CASSLEQGNEQFF

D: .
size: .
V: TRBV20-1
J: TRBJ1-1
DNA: TGCAGTGCTGGATTAGAAGGGGATGGTTTCTTT
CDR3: CSAGLEGDGFF

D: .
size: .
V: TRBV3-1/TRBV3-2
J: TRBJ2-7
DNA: TGTGCCAGCAGCCAAGATACAGGTAGGCCCTACGAGCAGTACTTC
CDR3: CASSQDTGRPYEQYF

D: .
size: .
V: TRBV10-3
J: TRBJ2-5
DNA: TGTGCCATCAGTGTTTCGGGCGGGTGGGAGACCCAGTACTTC
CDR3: CAISVSGGWETQYF

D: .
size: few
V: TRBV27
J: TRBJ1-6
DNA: TGTGCCAGCAGCTGGGGCGGACGGACTAATTCACCCCTCCACTTT
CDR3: CASSWGGRTNSPLHF

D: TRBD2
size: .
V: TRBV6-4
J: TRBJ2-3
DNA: TGTGCCAGCAGTTCCTCGCGGGGGGTAAATACGCAGTATTTT
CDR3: CASSSSRGVNTQYF

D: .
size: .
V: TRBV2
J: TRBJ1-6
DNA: TGTGCCAGCAGTGAAGCGCAGGGGAATTCACCCCTCCACTTT
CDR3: CASSEAQGNSPLHF

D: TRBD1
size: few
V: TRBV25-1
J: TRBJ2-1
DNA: TGTGCCAGCAGTGAACTAGGGACAGACTACAATGAGCAGTTCTTC
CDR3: CASSELGTDYNEQFF

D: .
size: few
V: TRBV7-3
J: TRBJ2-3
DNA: TGTGCCAGCAGCCCTGGGCGGGCGGATACGCAGTATTTT
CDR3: CASSPGRADTQYF

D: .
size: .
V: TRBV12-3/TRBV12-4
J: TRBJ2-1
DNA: TGTGCCAGCACACCAAACTCATACAATGAGCAGTTCTTC
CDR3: CASTPNSYNEQFF

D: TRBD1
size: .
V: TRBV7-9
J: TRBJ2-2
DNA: TGTGCCAGCAGCTCGACAGGGTTCAGTGGGCACGGGGAGCTGTTTTTT
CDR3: CASSSTGFSGHGELFF

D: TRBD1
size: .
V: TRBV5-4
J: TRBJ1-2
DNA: TGTGCCAGCAGCTTGGTGACAGGGCTTGGCTATGGCTACACCTTC
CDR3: CASSLVTGLGYGYTF

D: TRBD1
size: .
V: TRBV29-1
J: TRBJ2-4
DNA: TGCAGCGTTTTCGGGACAGTGGAGACCAAAAACATTCAGTACTTC
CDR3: CSVFGTVETKNIQYF

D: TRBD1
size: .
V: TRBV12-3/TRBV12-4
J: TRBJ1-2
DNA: TGTGCCAGCAGTCCAGGGGACAGCTATGGCTACACCTTC
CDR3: CASSPGDSYGYTF

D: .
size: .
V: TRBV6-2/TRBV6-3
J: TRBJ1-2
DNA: TGTGCCAGCAGTTCCCTCATCCTAGAACAGGGATCATATGGCTACACCTTC
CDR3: CASSSLILEQGSYGYTF

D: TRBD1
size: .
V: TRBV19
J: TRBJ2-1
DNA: TGTGCCAGTAGTCCCTGGGGACAGGGGGCAAATGAGCAGTTCTTC
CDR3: CASSPWGQGANEQFF

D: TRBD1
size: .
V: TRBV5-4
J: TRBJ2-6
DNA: TGTGCCAGCAGCCGGGACAGGGTTGGTGCTGGGGCCAACGTCCTGACTTTC
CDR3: CASSRDRVGAGANVLTF

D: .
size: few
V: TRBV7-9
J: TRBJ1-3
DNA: TGTGCCAGCAGGGGGGGAGCTGGAAACACCATATATTTT
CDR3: CASRGGAGNTIYF

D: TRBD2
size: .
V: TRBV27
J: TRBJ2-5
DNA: TGTGCCAGCAGTCCTAGCGGTTATCAAGAGACCCAGTACTTC
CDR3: CASSPSGYQETQYF

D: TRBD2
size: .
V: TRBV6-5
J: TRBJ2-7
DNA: TGTGCCAGCAGAGGCGGACTAGCGGGGTCCTACGAGCAGTACTTC
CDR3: CASRGGLAGSYEQYF

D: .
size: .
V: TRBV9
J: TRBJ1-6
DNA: TGTGCCAGCAGCGGGGGGGGACTCAGTTCACCCCTCCACTTT
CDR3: CASSGGGLSSPLHF

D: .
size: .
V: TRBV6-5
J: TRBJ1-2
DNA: TGTGCCAGCATCTATCAGGGTTTTGGCTATGGCTACACCTTC
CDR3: CASIYQGFGYGYTF

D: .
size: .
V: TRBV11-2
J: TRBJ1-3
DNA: TGTGCCAGCAGCTTAGATCCTAGCTTCTCTGGAAACACCATATATTTT
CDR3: CASSLDPSFSGNTIYF

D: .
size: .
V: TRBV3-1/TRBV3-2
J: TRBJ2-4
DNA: TGTGCCAGCAGCCCAACCTTAAGCCTCCTTAGCAAAAACATTCAGTACTTC
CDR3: CASSPTLSLLSKNIQYF

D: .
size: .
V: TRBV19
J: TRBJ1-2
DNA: TGTGCCAGTAGTTTCCTACAGGATCTCTATGGCTACACCTTC
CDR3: CASSFLQDLYGYTF

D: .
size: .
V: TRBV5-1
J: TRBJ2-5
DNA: TGCGCCAGCAGCTTGGAAGGGGCGGAGACCCAGTACTTC
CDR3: CASSLEGAETQYF

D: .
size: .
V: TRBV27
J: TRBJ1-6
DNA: TGTGCCAGCAGTTCTGTCTTCTCCTATAATTCACCCCTCCACTTT
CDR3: CASSSVFSYNSPLHF

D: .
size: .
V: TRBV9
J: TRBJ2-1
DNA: TGTGCCAGCAGCGTAGGGCAAAATGATAAGCAGTTCTTC
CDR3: CASSVGQNDKQFF

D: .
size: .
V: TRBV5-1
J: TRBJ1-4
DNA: TGCGCCAGCAGCTTGGGACTTAATGAAAAACTGTTTTTT
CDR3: CASSLGLNEKLFF

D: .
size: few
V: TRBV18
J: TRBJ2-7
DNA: TGTGCCAGCTCACCGGTCAAGCTAGCGAACTACGAGCAGTACTTC
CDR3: CASSPVKLANYEQYF

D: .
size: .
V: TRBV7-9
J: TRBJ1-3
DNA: TGTGCCAGCAGCTTAGACGGGAGCTCTGGAAACACCATATATTTT
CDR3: CASSLDGSSGNTIYF

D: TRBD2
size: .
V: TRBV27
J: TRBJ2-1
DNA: TGTGCCAGCAGTTTGGTGGGACTAGTAGGCAATGAGCAGTTCTTC
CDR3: CASSLVGLVGNEQFF

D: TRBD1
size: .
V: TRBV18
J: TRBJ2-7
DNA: TGTGCCAGCTCACTTAACCGGGACAGGGGTTCCGAGCAGTACTTC
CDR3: CASSLNRDRGSEQYF

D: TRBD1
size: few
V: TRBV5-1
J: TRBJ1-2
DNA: TGCGCCAGCCGCCCCCCCGGGACAGGGTTGGATGGCTACACCTTC
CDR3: CASRPPGTGLDGYTF

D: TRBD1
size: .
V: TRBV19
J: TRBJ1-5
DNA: TGTGCCAGTGGACAGGACCTTCTAACTAGCAATCAGCCCCAGCATTTT
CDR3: CASGQDLLTSNQPQHF